This record looks at one T cell receptor beta chain sequence and its context. Methods used by the authors: Estimation of nucleated cell counts was performed using reference gene primer amplification. Here immunoSEQ multiplex PCR was the method, and the copy in TCRdb shows in-frame clones only, minus some. V and J calls and clone size follow that table, whereas D and trimming were derived from the DNA. The sample contains 70,000 to 100,000 clones, almost 90% of which appear only once. These data belong to a study of blood T cell repertoires in COVID-19. Study background: Acute and convalescent COVID-19 samples came from the United States, Italy and Spain. T cells, B-cell-depleted T cells, or PBMCs supplied cDNA or gDNA.

The CDR3 totals 15 residues. The ends were cut back, 4 bases at V and 8 bases at J, with 17 bases in the middle. Looked up from germline, CDR1 is MDHEN and CDR2 is SYDVKM. The receptor was derived from a woman older than 75 with active or convalescent COVID-19. The specimen was peripheral blood. The V and J genes are TRBV28 and TRBJ1-4; no clear D. CDR3 DNA: TGTGCCAGCAGTTCTCCATCACCCCGGGAAGAAAAACTGTTTTTT. Protein product: CASSSPSPREEKLFF.